The 9 T cell receptor beta chains in this list originate from one sample, sequenced in a study of T and B cells in COVID-19 patients. Blood genomic DNA input for TRB amplification was about 250-550 ng. Multiplex PCR with BIOMED2 TRB-A/B primer pools amplified TRB rearrangements. One entry per CDR3 protein results from TCRdb running MiXCR on the multiplex PCR reads. The repertoire has about 23,000 distinct CDR3 sequences, under 30% of them found once; the top ten carry 2.8%. What was sequenced was blood. The receptors here all came from a human donor who had recovered from COVID-19.

This clonotype was counted between two and nine times. The chain uses TRBV7-6 and TRBJ2-3; 7 nucleotides align to TRBD2. Trimming at V came to 3 bases and at J to 2 bases, leaving 2 bases not matched to a gene. CDR3 length equals 14 residues. Germline values: CDR1 SGHVS, CDR2 FNYEAQ. The CDR3 loop is CASSLGLHTDTQYF. CDR3 DNA: TGTGCCAGCAGCTTGGGACTACACACAGATACGCAGTATTTT. Full variable domain (missing parts from reference TRBV7-6 and TRBJ2-3): GAGVSQSPRYKVTKRGQDVALRCDPISGHVSLYWYRQALGQGPEFLTYFNYEAQQDKSGLPNDRFSAERPEGSISTLTIQRTEQRDSAMYRCASSLGLHTDTQYFGPGTRLTVL.

This clonotype came up many times. The chain combines TRBV19 with TRBJ2-1, with TRBD2 identical over 15 bases. After removal of 7 bases from V and 11 bases from J, the junction contained 6 bases not matched to a gene. The germline gives CDR1 LNHDA, CDR2 SQIVND (reference sequence). The CDR3 spans 14 residues. CDR3 protein: CASTLGLAGGKQFF. CDR3 coding DNA: TGTGCCAGTACCCTCGGACTAGCGGGGGGGAAGCAGTTCTTC.

The genes are TRBV24-1 and TRBJ2-5; D call uncertain. V was trimmed by 2 bases and J by 1 base, leaving 7 bases between them. The CDR3 is 14 residues long. Germline loops: CDR1 KGHDR, CDR2 SFDVKD. The CDR3 here is CATSDSVSQETQYF. CDR3 DNA: TGTGCCACCAGTGATTCGGTATCCCAAGAGACCCAGTACTTC.

This clonotype was detected only a few times. This rearrangement joins TRBV6-5 to TRBJ1-1; TRBD1 matches at 7 bases. The germline gives CDR1 MNHEY, CDR2 SVGAGI. V lost 6 bases, J lost 4 bases, and 2 bases stayed unmatched. The CDR3 is 12 residues long. The CDR3 DNA reads TGTGCCAGCAGCTCAGGGGGCACTGAAGCTTTCTTT. It translates to CASSSGGTEAFF.

The gene calls are TRBV19 and TRBJ2-4; D perhaps matches TRBD1 (6 bases). V was shortened by 7 bases and J by 8 bases, with 12 bases between the two germline ends. Germline V gives CDR1 LNHDA, CDR2 SQIVND (reference sequence). The CDR3 length is 12 residues. The CDR3: CASNTGSDIQYF. The CDR3 region has the DNA TGTGCCAGTAATACAGGGAGTGACATTCAGTACTTC.

The V and J genes are TRBV27 and TRBJ1-1; 9 bases align to TRBD1. The CDR3 consists of 16 residues. With V trimmed by 4 bases and J by 3 bases, 9 bases remained unmatched. Germline CDR1 is MNHEY and CDR2 is SMNVEV (reference sequence). The CDR3 DNA reads TGTGCCAGCAGTTCCCAAATCCGGGACAGGGACACTGAAGCTTTCTTT. This gives the protein CASSSQIRDRDTEAFF.

The rearrangement uses TRBV10-3 and TRBJ1-1; no reliable D call. Germline CDR1 is ENHRY and CDR2 is SYGVKD. The length of the CDR3 is 13 residues. Trimming took off 3 bases at V and 1 base at J, with 6 bases between the two ends. The CDR3 protein is CAISDKKNTEAFF. The CDR3 DNA is TGTGCCATCAGTGACAAGAAGAACACTGAAGCTTTCTTT.

This clonotype has a handful of counts. The rearrangement links TRBV5-1 to TRBJ1-6; 9 bases are shared with TRBD1. Germline V lookup: CDR1 SGHRS, CDR2 YFSETQ. The CDR3 covers 15 residues. V lost 4 bases to trimming and J lost 7 bases; unmatched junction nucleotides: 6. The CDR3 sequence is CASSEQGAWNSPLHF. The CDR3 nucleotides are TGCGCCAGCAGCGAACAGGGGGCTTGGAATTCACCCCTCCACTTT.

By share of the sample, this clonotype is medium-sized. This chain links TRBV7-6 with TRBJ2-2, with D unclear. V shed 3 bases and J shed 1 base, with 3 bases lying between them. This CDR3 is built from 13 residues. CDR1 and CDR2 from the germline V gene are SGHVS and FNYEAQ. This CDR3 reads CASSLGNTGELFF. The CDR3 DNA is TGTGCCAGCAGCTTGGGGAACACCGGGGAGCTGTTTTTT. The whole variable domain, filled in from reference TRBV7-6 and TRBJ2-2, reads GAGVSQSPRYKVTKRGQDVALRCDPISGHVSLYWYRQALGQGPEFLTYFNYEAQQDKSGLPNDRFSAERPEGSISTLTIQRTEQRDSAMYRCASSLGNTGELFFGEGSRLTVL.